The sequence of this TCR beta chain was determined in a study of spatial heterogeneity in lung cancer. Study in general: Detected beta-chain sequences consistently exceeded alpha-chain sequences.

Regarding time point: sample taken at primary tumor resection. The donor population consisted of some 72 patients with untreated, early-stage non-small cell lung cancer. Whole RNA, isolated from tumor, nontumor lung or frozen PBMC, was sequenced without prior sorting. The CDR3 has 12 residues. The germline gives CDR1 SGDLS, CDR2 YYNGEE. Single TCR cDNA molecules each had their own unique molecular identifier. Via MiXCR, TCRdb re-called the 5' RACE reads, giving one row per CDR3 protein. The sample includes about 39,000 distinct CDR3 sequences, approximately 3.1% seen only once; the top ten take under 40%. About this clonotype: A read error may account for a junction end that differs from germline.

This material consisted of normal lung tissue next to the tumor, taken at surgery. The V and J genes are TRBV9 and TRBJ1-6, with no clear D. The sequence came from a male donor with early-stage non-small cell lung cancer. The CDR3 loop reads CARSVQGSPLHF. The CDR3 DNA reads as TGTGCCAGAAGCGTCCAAGGGTCACCCCTCCACTTT. The complete variable domain, with remaining parts taken from reference TRBV9 and TRBJ1-6, reads DSGVTQTPKHLITATGQRVTLRCSPRSGDLSVYWYQQSLDQGLQFLIQYYNGEERAKGNILERFSAQQFPDLHSELNLSSLELGDSALYFCARSVQGSPLHFGNGTRLTVT.